This T cell receptor (beta chain) came from a study of Graves' ophthalmopathy and Graves' hyperthyroidism. The CDR3 is 13 amino acids. The germline CDR1 and CDR2 sequences are LGHNA and YNFKEQ. V dropped 3 bases and J dropped 8 bases, with 10 bases sitting between them. Amplified TCR beta CDR3 regions were obtained using RNA transcripts as template. The library came from an HTBI-primed first-round RT-PCR and a second-round multiplex PCR. TCRdb re-called the multiplex PCR reads with MiXCR, one entry per CDR3 protein. Of approximately 330,000 distinct CDR3 sequences listed, 17% are singletons. This clonotype was picked up a small number of times.

The TCR originated in an adult man with Graves' ophthalmopathy. Sequenced material: peripheral blood. The rearrangement uses TRBV4-2 and TRBJ1-4; TRBD1 is a possible D gene (5 bases). For the CDR3, the DNA is TGTGCCAGCAGCCAGGAGAGGGACGAAAAACTGTTTTTT. It translates to CASSQERDEKLFF.